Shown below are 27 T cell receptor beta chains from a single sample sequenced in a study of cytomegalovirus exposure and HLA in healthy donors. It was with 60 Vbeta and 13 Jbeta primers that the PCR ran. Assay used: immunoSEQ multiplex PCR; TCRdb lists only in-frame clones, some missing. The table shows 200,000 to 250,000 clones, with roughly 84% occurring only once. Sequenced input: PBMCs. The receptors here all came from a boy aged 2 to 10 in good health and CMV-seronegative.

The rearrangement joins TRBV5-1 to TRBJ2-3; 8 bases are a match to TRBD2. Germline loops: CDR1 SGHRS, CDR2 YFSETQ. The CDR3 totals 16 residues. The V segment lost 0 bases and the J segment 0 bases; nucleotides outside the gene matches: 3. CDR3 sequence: CASSLVASGSTDTQYF. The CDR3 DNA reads TGCGCCAGCAGCTTGGTCGCTAGCGGGAGCACAGATACGCAGTATTTT.

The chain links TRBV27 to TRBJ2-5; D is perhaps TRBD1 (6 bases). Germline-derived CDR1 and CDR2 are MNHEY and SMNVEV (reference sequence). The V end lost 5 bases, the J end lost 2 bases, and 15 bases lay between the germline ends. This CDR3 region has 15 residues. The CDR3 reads CASSKRYRAQETQYF. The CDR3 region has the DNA TGTGCCAGCAGTAAACGTTACAGGGCACAAGAGACCCAGTACTTC.

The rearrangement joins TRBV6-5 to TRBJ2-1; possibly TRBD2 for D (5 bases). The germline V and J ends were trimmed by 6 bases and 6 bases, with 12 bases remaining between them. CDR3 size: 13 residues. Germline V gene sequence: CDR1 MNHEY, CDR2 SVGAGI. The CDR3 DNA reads TGTGCCAGCAGATCCACTAGGGCCAATGAGCAGTTCTTC. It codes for CASRSTRANEQFF.

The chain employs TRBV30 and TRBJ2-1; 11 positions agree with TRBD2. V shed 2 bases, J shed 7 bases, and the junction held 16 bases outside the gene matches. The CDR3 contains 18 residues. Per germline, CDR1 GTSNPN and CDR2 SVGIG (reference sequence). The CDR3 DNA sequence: TGTGCCTGGAGTCTACGCCTCGGACTAGCGGGTCAGAGGAATGAGCAGTTCTTC. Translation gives CAWSLRLGLAGQRNEQFF.

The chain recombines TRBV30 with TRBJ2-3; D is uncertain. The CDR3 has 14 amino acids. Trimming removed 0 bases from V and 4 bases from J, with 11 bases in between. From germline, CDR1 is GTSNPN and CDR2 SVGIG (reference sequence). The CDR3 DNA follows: TGTGCCTGGAGTGTGGGCGTCGGCCCAGATACGCAGTATTTT. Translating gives CAWSVGVGPDTQYF.

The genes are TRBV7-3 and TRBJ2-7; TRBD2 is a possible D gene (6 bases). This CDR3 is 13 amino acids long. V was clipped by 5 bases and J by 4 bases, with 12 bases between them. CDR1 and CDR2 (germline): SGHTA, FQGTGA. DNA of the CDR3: TGTGCCAGCAGCATAGGAGGGAAGTACGAGCAGTACTTC. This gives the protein CASSIGGKYEQYF.

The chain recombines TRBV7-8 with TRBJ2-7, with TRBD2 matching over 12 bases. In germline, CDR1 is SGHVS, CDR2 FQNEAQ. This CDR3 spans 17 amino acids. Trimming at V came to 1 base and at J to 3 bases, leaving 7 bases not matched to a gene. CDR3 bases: TGTGCCAGCAGCTTAGAACAAAGACTAGCGGGAGACTACGAGCAGTACTTC. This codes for CASSLEQRLAGDYEQYF.

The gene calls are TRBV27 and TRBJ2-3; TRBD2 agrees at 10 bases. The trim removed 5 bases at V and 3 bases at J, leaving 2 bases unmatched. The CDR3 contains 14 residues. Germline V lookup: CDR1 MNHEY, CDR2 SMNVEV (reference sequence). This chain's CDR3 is CASSQAGGTDTQYF. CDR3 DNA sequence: TGTGCCAGCAGTCAAGCGGGGGGGACAGATACGCAGTATTTT.

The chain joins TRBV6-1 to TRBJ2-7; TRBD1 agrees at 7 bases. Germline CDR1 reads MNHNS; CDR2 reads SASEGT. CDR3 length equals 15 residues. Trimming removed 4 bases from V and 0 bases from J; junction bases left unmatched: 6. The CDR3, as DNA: TGTGCCAGCAGTGCACCCGGGACAGTCTCCTACGAGCAGTACTTC. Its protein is CASSAPGTVSYEQYF.

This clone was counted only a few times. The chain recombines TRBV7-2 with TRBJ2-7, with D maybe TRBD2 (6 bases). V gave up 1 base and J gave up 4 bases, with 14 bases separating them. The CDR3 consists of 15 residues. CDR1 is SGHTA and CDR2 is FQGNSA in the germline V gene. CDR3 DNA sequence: TGTGCCAGCAGCTTAGTCGGCGGGGAGATTTACGAGCAGTACTTC. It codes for CASSLVGGEIYEQYF. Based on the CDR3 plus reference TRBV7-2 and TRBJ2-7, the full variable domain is GAGVSQSPSNKVTEKGKDVELRCDPISGHTALYWYRQSLGQGLEFLIYFQGNSAPDKSGLPSDRFSAERTGGSVSTLTIQRTQQEDSAVYLCASSLVGGEIYEQYFGPGTRLTVT.

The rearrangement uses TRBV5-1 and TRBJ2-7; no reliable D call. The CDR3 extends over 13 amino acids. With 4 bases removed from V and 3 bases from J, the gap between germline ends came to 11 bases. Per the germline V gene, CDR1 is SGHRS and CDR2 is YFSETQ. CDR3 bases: TGCGCCAGCAGCCTCCTTGGGCACTACGAGCAGTACTTC. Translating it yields CASSLLGHYEQYF. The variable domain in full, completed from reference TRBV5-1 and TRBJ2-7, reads KAGVTQTPRYLIKTRGQQVTLSCSPISGHRSVSWYQQTPGQGLQFLFEYFSETQRNKGNFPGRFSGRQFSNSRSEMNVSTLELGDSALYLCASSLLGHYEQYFGPGTRLTVT.

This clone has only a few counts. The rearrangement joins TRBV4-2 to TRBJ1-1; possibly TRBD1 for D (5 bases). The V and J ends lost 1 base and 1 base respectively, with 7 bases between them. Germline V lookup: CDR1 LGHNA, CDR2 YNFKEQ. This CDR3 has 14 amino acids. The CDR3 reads CASSQVGGNTEAFF. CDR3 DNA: TGTGCCAGCAGCCAAGTGGGGGGGAACACTGAAGCTTTCTTT.

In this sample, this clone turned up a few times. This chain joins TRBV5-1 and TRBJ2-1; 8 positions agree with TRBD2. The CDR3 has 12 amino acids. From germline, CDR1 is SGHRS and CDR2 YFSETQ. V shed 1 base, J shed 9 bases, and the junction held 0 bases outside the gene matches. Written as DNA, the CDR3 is TGCGCCAGCAGCTTGACTAGCGGTGAGCAGTTCTTC. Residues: CASSLTSGEQFF.

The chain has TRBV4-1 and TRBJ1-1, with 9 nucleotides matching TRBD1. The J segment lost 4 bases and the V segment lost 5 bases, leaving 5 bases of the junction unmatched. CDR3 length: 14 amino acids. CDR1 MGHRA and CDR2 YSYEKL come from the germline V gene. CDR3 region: CASSEGTGITEAFF. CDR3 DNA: TGCGCCAGCAGCGAAGGGACAGGGATCACTGAAGCTTTCTTT.

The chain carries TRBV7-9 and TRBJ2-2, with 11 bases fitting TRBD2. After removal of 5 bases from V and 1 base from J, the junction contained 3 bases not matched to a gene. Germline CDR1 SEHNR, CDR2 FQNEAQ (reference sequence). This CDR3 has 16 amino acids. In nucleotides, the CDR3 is TGTGCCAGCAGCCCTACTAGCGGGAGGAACACCGGGGAGCTGTTTTTT. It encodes CASSPTSGRNTGELFF. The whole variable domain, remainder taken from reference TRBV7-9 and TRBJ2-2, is DTGVSQNPRHKITKRGQNVTFRCDPISEHNRLYWYRQTLGQGPEFLTYFQNEAQLEKSRLLSDRFSAERPKGSFSTLEIQRTEQGDSAMYLCASSPTSGRNTGELFFGEGSRLTVL.

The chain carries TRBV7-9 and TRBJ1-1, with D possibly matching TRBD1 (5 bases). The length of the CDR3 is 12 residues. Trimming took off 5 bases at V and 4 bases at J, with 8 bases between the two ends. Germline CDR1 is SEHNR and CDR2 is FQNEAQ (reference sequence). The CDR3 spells CASSQGSTEAFF. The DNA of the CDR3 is TGTGCCAGCAGCCAGGGTAGCACTGAAGCTTTCTTT. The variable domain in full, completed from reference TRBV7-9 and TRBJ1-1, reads DTGVSQNPRHKITKRGQNVTFRCDPISEHNRLYWYRQTLGQGPEFLTYFQNEAQLEKSRLLSDRFSAERPKGSFSTLEIQRTEQGDSAMYLCASSQGSTEAFFGQGTRLTVV.

This chain's CDR3 is CASSDDREAQYF. CDR3 nucleotides: TGTGCCAGCAGTGATGATAGAGAGGCGCAGTATTTT. The chain combines TRBV27 with TRBJ2-3; D gene unclear. The V gene's germline CDR1 is MNHEY and CDR2 SMNVEV (reference sequence). V lost 5 bases and J lost 10, with 13 bases in between. The CDR3 covers 12 residues.

The CDR3 sequence: CASSLTSFHEQYF. The CDR3 DNA reads TGTGCCAGCAGCTTAACTAGCTTCCACGAGCAGTACTTC. The rearrangement joins TRBV11-3 to TRBJ2-7; the D gene is possibly TRBD2 (6 bases). The CDR3 loop spans 13 amino acids. The ends were cut back, 2 bases at V and 5 bases at J, with 10 bases in the middle. Looked up from germline, CDR1 is SGHNT and CDR2 is YENEEA.

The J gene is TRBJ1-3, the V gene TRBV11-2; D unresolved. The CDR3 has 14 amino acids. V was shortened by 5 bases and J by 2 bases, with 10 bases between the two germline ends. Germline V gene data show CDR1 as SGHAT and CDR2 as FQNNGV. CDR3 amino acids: CASSPSGPGNTIYF. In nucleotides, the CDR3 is TGTGCCAGCAGCCCTAGTGGTCCTGGAAACACCATATATTTT.

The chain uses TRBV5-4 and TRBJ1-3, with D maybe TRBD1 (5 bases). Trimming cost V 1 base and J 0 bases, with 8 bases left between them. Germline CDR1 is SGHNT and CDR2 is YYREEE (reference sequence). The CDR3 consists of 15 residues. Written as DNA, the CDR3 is TGTGCCAGCAGCTTGCCGACAGACTCTGGAAACACCATATATTTT. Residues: CASSLPTDSGNTIYF. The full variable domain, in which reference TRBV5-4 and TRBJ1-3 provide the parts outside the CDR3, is ETGVTQSPTHLIKTRGQQVTLRCSSQSGHNTVSWYQQALGQGPQFIFQYYREEENGRGNFPPRFSGLQFPNYSSELNVNALELDDSALYLCASSLPTDSGNTIYFGEGSWLTVV.

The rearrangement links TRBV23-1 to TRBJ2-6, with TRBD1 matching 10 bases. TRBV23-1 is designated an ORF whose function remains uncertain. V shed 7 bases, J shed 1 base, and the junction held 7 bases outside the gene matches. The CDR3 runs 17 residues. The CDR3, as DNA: TGCGCCAGCACGGGACAGGGGCGGCTTTCTGGGGCCAACGTCCTGACTTTC. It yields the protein CASTGQGRLSGANVLTF.

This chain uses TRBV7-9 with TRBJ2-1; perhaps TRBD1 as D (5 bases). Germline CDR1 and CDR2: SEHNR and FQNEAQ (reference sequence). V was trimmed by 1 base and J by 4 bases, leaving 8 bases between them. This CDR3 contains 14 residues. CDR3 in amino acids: CASSLEGLYNEQFF. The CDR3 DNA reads TGTGCCAGCAGCTTAGAGGGGCTTTACAATGAGCAGTTCTTC. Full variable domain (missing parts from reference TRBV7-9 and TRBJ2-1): DTGVSQNPRHKITKRGQNVTFRCDPISEHNRLYWYRQTLGQGPEFLTYFQNEAQLEKSRLLSDRFSAERPKGSFSTLEIQRTEQGDSAMYLCASSLEGLYNEQFFGPGTRLTVL.

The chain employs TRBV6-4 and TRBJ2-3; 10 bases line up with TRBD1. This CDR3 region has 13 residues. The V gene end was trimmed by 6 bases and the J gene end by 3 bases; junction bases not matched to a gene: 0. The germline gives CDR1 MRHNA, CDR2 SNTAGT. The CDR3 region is CASRDRGTDTQYF. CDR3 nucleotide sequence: TGTGCCAGCAGGGACAGGGGGACAGATACGCAGTATTTT.

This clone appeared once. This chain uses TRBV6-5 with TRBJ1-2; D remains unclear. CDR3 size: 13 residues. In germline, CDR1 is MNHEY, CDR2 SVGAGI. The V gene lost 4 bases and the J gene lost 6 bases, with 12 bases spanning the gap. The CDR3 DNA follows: TGTGCCAGCAGTTCGTGGCAACCTCATGGCTACACCTTC. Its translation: CASSSWQPHGYTF.

The CDR3 region has the DNA TGTGCCAGCAGGACCGCCGACAGGGCATATTTT. Protein product: CASRTADRAYF. The rearrangement joins TRBV21-1 to TRBJ1-3; no DNA check was done on the table's D call, TRBD1. TRBV21-1 is assigned pseudogene status. The CDR3 length is 11 residues.

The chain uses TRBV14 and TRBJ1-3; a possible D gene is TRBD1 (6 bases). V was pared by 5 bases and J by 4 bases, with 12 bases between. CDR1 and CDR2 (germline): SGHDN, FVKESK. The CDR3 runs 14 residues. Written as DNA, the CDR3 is TGTGCCAGCAGCGTACAGGGAAGCGGAAACACCATATATTTT. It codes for CASSVQGSGNTIYF.

CDR3 nucleotides: TGCAGTGCCACGACCAGGGCCGAGCAGTACTTC. It is translated as CSATTRAEQYF. V is TRBV20-1 and J is TRBJ2-7, with D perhaps matching TRBD1 (5 bases). CDR1 and CDR2 (germline): DFQATT, SNEGSKA (reference sequence). This CDR3 region has 11 residues. V lost 6 bases and J 6 bases, leaving 12 bases between the germline ends.